The 26 T cell receptor beta chains presented below share a single source sample, sequenced in a study of T cells in Graves' hyperthyroidism and ophthalmopathy. RNA transcripts were the template for amplifying TCR beta CDR3 regions. Initially, a first-round RT-PCR of the TCR CDR3 employed the HTBI primer set. Each CDR3 protein is one row after TCRdb ran MiXCR on the multiplex PCR reads. This table holds around 800,000 distinct CDR3 sequences, 38% found once. The sequenced sample consisted of blood. Receptor source: a man aged 18 to 30 with Graves' hyperthyroidism.

This clonotype was picked up many times. This chain links TRBV7-9 with TRBJ2-7; a possible D gene is TRBD1 (6 bases). Germline lookup yields CDR1 SEHNR and CDR2 FQNEAQ (reference sequence). This CDR3 spans 12 amino acids. Trimming left V 5 bases short and J 5 bases short, with 10 bases between. The CDR3 spells CASSPNRDEQYF. CDR3 nucleotide sequence: TGTGCCAGCAGCCCAAACAGGGACGAGCAGTACTTC.

V is TRBV19 and J is TRBJ1-1, with a possible D match to TRBD1 (5 bases). Trimming stripped 6 bases from V and 5 bases from J, with 13 bases between. This CDR3 comprises 13 residues. Germline V gene sequence: CDR1 LNHDA, CDR2 SQIVND (reference sequence). The CDR3, as DNA: TGTGCCAGTAGGGAGGGGCTGGGAACTGAAGCTTTCTTT. This translates into CASREGLGTEAFF.

This chain connects TRBV6-5 to TRBJ1-2, with D perhaps matching TRBD1 (5 bases). The CDR3 covers 14 residues. V lost 4 bases and J 4 bases, leaving 13 bases between the germline ends. Looked up from germline, CDR1 is MNHEY and CDR2 is SVGAGI. CDR3: CASSSYRNPYGYTF. The CDR3 nucleotides read TGTGCCAGCAGTTCCTACAGGAACCCCTATGGCTACACCTTC.

In its sample, this clonotype was seen many times. The chain employs TRBV20-1 and TRBJ2-5, with D maybe TRBD1 (6 bases). V lost 6 bases and J lost 8, with 22 bases in between. The CDR3 extends over 14 amino acids. CDR1 and CDR2 from the germline V gene are DFQATT and SNEGSKA (reference sequence). The CDR3 DNA follows: TGCAGTGCGCGGACAGTAGTGGGCCAAGGCACCCAGTACTTC. Its protein product is CSARTVVGQGTQYF.

This chain uses TRBV4-1 with TRBJ1-1; no firm D call. This CDR3 spans 15 amino acids. Trimming shortened V by 0 bases and J by 4 bases, and 12 bases separated the two germline ends. Germline V CDR1 and CDR2: MGHRA, YSYEKL. CDR3 in amino acids: CASSQEGGGSTEAFF. Here the CDR3 DNA reads TGCGCCAGCAGCCAAGAAGGAGGAGGATCCACTGAAGCTTTCTTT.

This sequence joins TRBV4-1 and TRBJ1-5; possible D gene TRBD1, 6 bases. The CDR3 has 17 residues. V was trimmed by 0 bases and J by 2 bases, leaving 14 bases between them. Germline V gene sequence: CDR1 MGHRA, CDR2 YSYEKL. The CDR3 region is CASSQDPAGEGNQPQHF. The CDR3 DNA reads TGCGCCAGCAGCCAAGACCCGGCAGGGGAGGGCAATCAGCCCCAGCATTTT.

Only a few counts were recorded for this clonotype. V and J are TRBV12-3 or TRBV12-4 and TRBJ2-7; 11 bases match TRBD2. This CDR3 is built from 15 residues. V was pared by 5 bases and J by 7 bases, with 10 bases of the junction left unmatched. The CDR3 nucleotides are TGTGCCAGCAGTCTAATAGCGGGAGGGCCGTTGGAGCAGTACTTC. Encoded protein: CASSLIAGGPLEQYF.

The genes are TRBV28 and TRBJ2-7; D is uncertain. Germline V gene data show CDR1 as MDHEN and CDR2 as SYDVKM. Deletions cut 8 bases from V and 4 bases from J, with 12 bases between. The CDR3 has 12 residues. The CDR3 region is CASVGRAYEQYF. DNA for the CDR3: TGTGCCAGCGTCGGTAGGGCTTACGAGCAGTACTTC.

The chain employs TRBV6-1 and TRBJ2-5; D call uncertain. Germline V lookup: CDR1 MNHNS, CDR2 SASEGT. The V gene lost 5 bases and the J gene lost 6 bases, with 13 bases spanning the gap. The CDR3 is 13 residues long. In nucleotides, the CDR3 is TGTGCCAGCAGTCGCCCTACAGTGAAGACCCAGTACTTC. This gives the protein CASSRPTVKTQYF.

This clonotype appeared a few times. This chain joins TRBV6-5 and TRBJ1-1, with D uncertain. Germline-derived CDR1 and CDR2 are MNHEY and SVGAGI. The CDR3 length is 16 residues. V gave up 6 bases and J gave up 2 bases, with 19 bases separating them. In DNA, the CDR3 is TGTGCCAGCAGCTCTCTACCCCCCTTAGTTAACACTGAAGCTTTCTTT. Encoded protein: CASSSLPPLVNTEAFF.

The chain recombines TRBV2 with TRBJ2-5; unclear D gene. This CDR3 has 13 residues. Trimming pared 2 bases from V and 3 bases from J, leaving 7 bases between. From germline, CDR1 is SNHLY and CDR2 FYNNEI. The DNA of the CDR3 is TGTGCCAGCAGTGAACCTCCCGAAGAGACCCAGTACTTC. Amino acid sequence: CASSEPPEETQYF.

The V gene is TRBV6-1, the J gene TRBJ1-5; 7 nucleotides agree with TRBD1. This CDR3 spans 14 amino acids. In germline, CDR1 is MNHNS, CDR2 SASEGT. The J segment lost 7 bases and the V segment lost 5 bases, leaving 8 bases of the junction unmatched. DNA of the CDR3: TGTGCCAGCAGTTTAGGTACAGGGGAACAGCCCCAGCATTTT. It yields the protein CASSLGTGEQPQHF.

J is TRBJ2-2 and V is TRBV11-2, with D possibly called TRBD1 or TRBD2 (5 bases each). The CDR3 has 18 amino acids. Germline V gene data show CDR1 as SGHAT and CDR2 as FQNNGV. V was trimmed by 5 bases and J by 2 bases, leaving 21 bases between them. The CDR3 nucleotides read TGTGCCAGCAGCCCTAATCCCCGGGACCCTTCTAACACCGGGGAGCTGTTTTTT. It translates to CASSPNPRDPSNTGELFF.

This clonotype was recorded at least ten times. The chain combines TRBV5-8 with TRBJ2-7; 8 bases align to TRBD2. Germline CDR1 and CDR2: SGHTS and YDEGEE. The CDR3 runs to 15 residues. J lost 4 bases, V lost 1 base, and 7 bases had no gene match. In nucleotides, the CDR3 is TGTGCCAGCAGCTTGACCAGCGGGAGTCAGTACGAGCAGTACTTC. It specifies CASSLTSGSQYEQYF.

The chain is built from TRBV29-1 and TRBJ1-1, with D tentatively TRBD1 (5 bases). V lost 3 bases and J 1 base, leaving 9 bases between the germline ends. Germline loops: CDR1 SQVTM, CDR2 ANQGSEA. The CDR3 has 13 amino acids. The DNA of the CDR3 is TGCAGCGTTGAGGACACCGGGAACACTGAAGCTTTCTTT. It encodes CSVEDTGNTEAFF.

The gene calls are TRBV9 and TRBJ1-6; 9 bases map to TRBD1. The ends lost 4 bases at V and 5 bases at J; junction bases unmatched: 22. The germline CDR1 and CDR2 sequences are SGDLS and YYNGEE. The CDR3 has 21 residues. CDR3 sequence: CASSLGVWDRERDTDNSPLHF. DNA of the CDR3: TGTGCCAGCAGCTTAGGTGTCTGGGACAGGGAAAGAGATACCGATAATTCACCCCTCCACTTT.

The chain employs TRBV2 and TRBJ1-5, with a tentative D call TRBD1 (6 bases). The CDR3 has 15 amino acids. Looked up from germline, CDR1 is SNHLY and CDR2 is FYNNEI. Trimming stripped 6 bases from V and 0 bases from J, with 12 bases between. The DNA for the CDR3 is TGTGCCAGCAGCCAAGAGGGACATAGCAATCAGCCCCAGCATTTT. Translated: CASSQEGHSNQPQHF. The entire variable domain, with the rest obtained from reference TRBV2 and TRBJ1-5, is as follows: EPEVTQTPSHQVTQMGQEVILRCVPISNHLYFYWYRQILGQKVEFLVSFYNNEISEKSEIFDDQFSVERPDGSNFTLKIRSTKLEDSAMYFCASSQEGHSNQPQHFGDGTRLSIL.

The chain recombines TRBV25-1 with TRBJ2-5, with 15 bases lining up with TRBD2. CDR1 is MGHDK, CDR2 SYGVNS, per germline. The CDR3 spans 17 residues. The V and J ends lost 4 bases and 4 bases, in that order; junction bases with no gene match: 7. The CDR3 loop reads CASSASAGLAGGETQYF. CDR3 coding DNA: TGTGCCAGCAGTGCTAGTGCGGGACTAGCGGGAGGAGAGACCCAGTACTTC.

This clonotype was seen a single time. This sequence joins TRBV11-2 and TRBJ1-1, with TRBD1 matching 7 bases. V dropped 7 bases and J dropped 7; count of bases not matched to a gene: 15. This CDR3 is built from 15 residues. Germline lookup yields CDR1 SGHAT and CDR2 FQNNGV. The chain's CDR3 is CASIPSGRGWIEAFF. The CDR3 nucleotides are TGTGCCAGCATCCCGTCGGGCAGGGGGTGGATTGAAGCTTTCTTT. The variable domain in full, completed from reference TRBV11-2 and TRBJ1-1, reads EAGVAQSPRYKIIEKRQSVAFWCNPISGHATLYWYQQILGQGPKLLIQFQNNGVVDDSQLPKDRFSAERLKGVDSTLKIQPAKLEDSAVYLCASIPSGRGWIEAFFGQGTRLTVV.

The rearrangement uses TRBV2 and TRBJ1-2; D is undetermined. Germline CDR1 reads SNHLY; CDR2 reads FYNNEI. V was trimmed by 11 bases and J by 3 bases, leaving 16 bases between them. The CDR3 totals 13 residues. This CDR3 is CAGRIDSHYGYTF. CDR3 bases: TGTGCCGGAAGAATTGACTCCCACTATGGCTACACCTTC.

About this clonotype: A clone one base away is much larger, so this may be a read error. This chain links TRBV2 with TRBJ1-4, with 8 bases matching TRBD1. The CDR3 has 14 amino acids. Unmatched junction bases numbered 2, after V lost 3 bases and J lost 5 bases. CDR1 SNHLY and CDR2 FYNNEI come from the germline V gene. The CDR3 region is CASSERTGNEKLFF. In DNA, the CDR3 is TGTGCCAGCAGTGAGCGGACAGGGAATGAAAAACTGTTTTTT. Full variable domain (rest looked up from reference TRBV2 and TRBJ1-4): EPEVTQTPSHQVTQMGQEVILRCVPISNHLYFYWYRQILGQKVEFLVSFYNNEISEKSEIFDDQFSVERPDGSNFTLKIRSTKLEDSAMYFCASSERTGNEKLFFGSGTQLSVL.

With regard to this clonotype: The junction differs from germline at one of its ends, possibly a read error. This chain connects TRBV7-9 to TRBJ2-2; D might be TRBD2 (6 bases). This CDR3 is 16 amino acids long. Germline V gives CDR1 SEHNR, CDR2 FQNEAQ (reference sequence). The CDR3 DNA follows: TGCGCCAGCAGCCAAGATATAGTGACTAGCACCGGGGAGCTGTTTTTT. Translated: CASSQDIVTSTGELFF.

This clonotype has at least ten counts. The chain combines TRBV7-2 with TRBJ2-7; D uncertain. The CDR3 contains 14 residues. V lost 1 base and J 3 bases, leaving 10 bases between the germline ends. Germline CDR1 and CDR2: SGHTA and FQGNSA. The CDR3 region has the DNA TGTGCCAGCAGCTTAGGGTGGCGCGACTACGAGCAGTACTTC. Protein: CASSLGWRDYEQYF.

This clonotype showed up many times. This chain's CDR3 is CASSYRTGTEAFF. The CDR3 bases are TGTGCCAGCAGTTACCGGACGGGCACTGAAGCTTTCTTT. The chain carries TRBV6-6 and TRBJ1-1; no reliable D call. Trimming stripped 2 bases from V and 4 bases from J, with 8 bases between. Germline lookup yields CDR1 MNHNY and CDR2 SVGAGI (reference sequence). This CDR3 comprises 13 residues.

This chain connects TRBV6-4 to TRBJ2-1, with a weak D call TRBD1 (6 bases). Trimming shortened V by 4 bases and J by 3 bases, and 10 bases separated the two germline ends. The CDR3 length is 14 residues. Per the germline V gene, CDR1 is MRHNA and CDR2 is SNTAGT. The CDR3 reads CASSAQGHYNEQFF. The CDR3, as DNA: TGTGCCAGCAGTGCTCAGGGGCACTACAATGAGCAGTTCTTC.

The rearrangement joins TRBV6-1 to TRBJ1-2; D gene unclear. With 8 bases removed from V and 0 bases from J, the gap between germline ends came to 10 bases. CDR1 MNHNS and CDR2 SASEGT come from the germline V gene. The CDR3 length is 13 residues. The CDR3 DNA sequence: TGTGCCAGCCAGGACGGAGCTAACTATGGCTACACCTTC. Protein product: CASQDGANYGYTF.